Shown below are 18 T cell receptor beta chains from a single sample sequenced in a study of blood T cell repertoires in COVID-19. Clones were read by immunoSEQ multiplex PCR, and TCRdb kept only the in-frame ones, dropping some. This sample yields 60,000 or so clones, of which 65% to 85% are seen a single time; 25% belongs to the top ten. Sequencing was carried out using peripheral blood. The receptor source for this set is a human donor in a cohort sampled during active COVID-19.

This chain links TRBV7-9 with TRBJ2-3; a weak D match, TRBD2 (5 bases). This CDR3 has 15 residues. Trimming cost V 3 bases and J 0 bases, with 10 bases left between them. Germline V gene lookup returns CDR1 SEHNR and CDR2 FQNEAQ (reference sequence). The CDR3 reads CASSFRSGSTDTQYF. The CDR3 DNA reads TGTGCCAGCAGCTTCCGGAGCGGAAGCACAGATACGCAGTATTTT.

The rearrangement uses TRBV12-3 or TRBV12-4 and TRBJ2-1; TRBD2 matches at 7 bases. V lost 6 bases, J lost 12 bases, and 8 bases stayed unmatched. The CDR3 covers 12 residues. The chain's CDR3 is CASSPPSGRQFF. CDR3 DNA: TGTGCCAGCAGCCCTCCTAGCGGCCGGCAGTTCTTC.

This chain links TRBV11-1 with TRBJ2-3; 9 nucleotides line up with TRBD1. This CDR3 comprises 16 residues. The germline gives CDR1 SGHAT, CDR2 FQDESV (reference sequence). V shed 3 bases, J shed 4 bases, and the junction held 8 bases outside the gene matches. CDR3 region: CASSFWLQGASDTQYF. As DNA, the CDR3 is TGTGCCAGCAGCTTTTGGTTACAGGGGGCGTCAGATACGCAGTATTTT.

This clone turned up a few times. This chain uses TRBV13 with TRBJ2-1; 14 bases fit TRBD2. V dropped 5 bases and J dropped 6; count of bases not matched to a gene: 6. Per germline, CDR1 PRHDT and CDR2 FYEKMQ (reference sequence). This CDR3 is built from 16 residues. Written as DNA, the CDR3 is TGTGCCAGCAGCCGACTAGCGGGGGGGCCGCGCAATGAGCAGTTCTTC. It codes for CASSRLAGGPRNEQFF.

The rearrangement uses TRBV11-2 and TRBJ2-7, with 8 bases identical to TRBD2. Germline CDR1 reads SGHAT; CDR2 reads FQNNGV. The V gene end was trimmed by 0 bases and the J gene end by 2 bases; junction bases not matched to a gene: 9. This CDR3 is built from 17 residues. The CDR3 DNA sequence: TGTGCCAGCAGCTTAGATTTCCGGGAGGGCCTGGCCTACGAGCAGTACTTC. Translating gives CASSLDFREGLAYEQYF.

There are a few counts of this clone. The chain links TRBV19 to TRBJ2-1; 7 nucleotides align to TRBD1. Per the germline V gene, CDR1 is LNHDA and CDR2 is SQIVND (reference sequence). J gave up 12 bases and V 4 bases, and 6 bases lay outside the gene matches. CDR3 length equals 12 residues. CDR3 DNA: TGTGCCAGTAGTACAACAGGGGAGAGGCAGTTCTTC. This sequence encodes CASSTTGERQFF.

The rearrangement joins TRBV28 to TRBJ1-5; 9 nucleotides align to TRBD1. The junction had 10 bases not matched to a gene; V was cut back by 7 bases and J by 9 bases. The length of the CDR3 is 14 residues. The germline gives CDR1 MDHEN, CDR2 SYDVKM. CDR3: CASTQGALGTPQHF. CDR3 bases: TGTGCCAGCACACAGGGGGCGCTGGGAACGCCCCAGCATTTT.

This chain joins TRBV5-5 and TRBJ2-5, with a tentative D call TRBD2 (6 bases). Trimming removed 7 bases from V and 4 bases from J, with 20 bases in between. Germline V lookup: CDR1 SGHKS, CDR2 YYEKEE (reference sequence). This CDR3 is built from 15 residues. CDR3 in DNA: TGTGCCAGCTCTGGGGGAGGTTTTTCTGGAGAGACCCAGTACTTC. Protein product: CASSGGGFSGETQYF.

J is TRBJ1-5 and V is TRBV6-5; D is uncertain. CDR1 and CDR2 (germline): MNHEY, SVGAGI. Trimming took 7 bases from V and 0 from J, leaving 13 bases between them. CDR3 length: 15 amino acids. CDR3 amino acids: CASNAEGVSNQPQHF. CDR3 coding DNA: TGTGCCAGCAATGCCGAGGGAGTTAGCAATCAGCCCCAGCATTTT.

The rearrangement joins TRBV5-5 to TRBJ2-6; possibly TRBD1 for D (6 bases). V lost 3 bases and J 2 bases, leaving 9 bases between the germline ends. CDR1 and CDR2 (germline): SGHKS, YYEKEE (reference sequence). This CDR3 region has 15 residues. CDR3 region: CASSSYRAGANVLTF. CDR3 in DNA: TGTGCCAGCAGCTCTTACAGGGCTGGGGCCAACGTCCTGACTTTC.

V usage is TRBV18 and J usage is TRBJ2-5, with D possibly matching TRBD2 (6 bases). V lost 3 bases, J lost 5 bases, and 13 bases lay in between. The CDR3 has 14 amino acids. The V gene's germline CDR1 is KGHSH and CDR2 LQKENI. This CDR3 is CASSPPGGAETQYF. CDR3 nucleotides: TGTGCCAGCTCACCCCCCGGGGGTGCGGAGACCCAGTACTTC.

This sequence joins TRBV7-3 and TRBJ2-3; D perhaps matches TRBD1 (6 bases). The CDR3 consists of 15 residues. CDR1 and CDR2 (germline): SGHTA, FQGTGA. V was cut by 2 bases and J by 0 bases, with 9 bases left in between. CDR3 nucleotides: TGTGCCAGCAGCTTATGGGGACAAAGCACAGATACGCAGTATTTT. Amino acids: CASSLWGQSTDTQYF.

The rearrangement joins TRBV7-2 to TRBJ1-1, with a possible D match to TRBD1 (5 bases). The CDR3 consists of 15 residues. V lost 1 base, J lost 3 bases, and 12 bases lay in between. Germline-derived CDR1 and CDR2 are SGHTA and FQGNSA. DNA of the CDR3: TGTGCCAGCAGCTTAGTGACAGTAAGGGACACTGAAGCTTTCTTT. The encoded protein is CASSLVTVRDTEAFF.

CDR3 sequence: CASSLARAGAYEQYF. The CDR3 DNA follows: TGTGCCAGCAGCTTAGCGCGAGCGGGGGCCTACGAGCAGTACTTC. The chain has TRBV7-2 and TRBJ2-7, with 8 bases that match TRBD2. The CDR3 covers 15 residues. V lost 0 bases, J lost 2 bases, and 3 bases stayed unmatched. From germline, CDR1 is SGHTA and CDR2 FQGNSA.

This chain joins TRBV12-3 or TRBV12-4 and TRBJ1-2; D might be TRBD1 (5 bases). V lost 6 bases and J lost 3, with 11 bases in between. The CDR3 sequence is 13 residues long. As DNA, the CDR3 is TGTGCCAGCAGATCGACAGAGCACTATGGCTACACCTTC. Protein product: CASRSTEHYGYTF.

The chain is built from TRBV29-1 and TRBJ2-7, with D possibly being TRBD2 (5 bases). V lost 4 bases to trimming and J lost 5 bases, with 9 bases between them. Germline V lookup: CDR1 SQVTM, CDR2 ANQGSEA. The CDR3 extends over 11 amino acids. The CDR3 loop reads CSVALADEQYF. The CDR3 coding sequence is TGCAGCGTTGCCCTAGCAGACGAGCAGTACTTC.

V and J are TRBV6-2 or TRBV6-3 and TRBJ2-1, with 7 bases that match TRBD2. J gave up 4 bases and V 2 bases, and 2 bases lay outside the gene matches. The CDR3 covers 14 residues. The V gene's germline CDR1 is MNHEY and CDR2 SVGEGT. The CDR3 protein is CASSYVGLYNEQFF. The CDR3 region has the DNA TGTGCCAGCAGTTACGTGGGACTATACAATGAGCAGTTCTTC.

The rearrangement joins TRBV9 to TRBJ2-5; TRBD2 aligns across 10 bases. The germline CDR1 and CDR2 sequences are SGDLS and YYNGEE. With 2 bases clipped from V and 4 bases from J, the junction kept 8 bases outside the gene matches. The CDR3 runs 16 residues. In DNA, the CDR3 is TGTGCCAGCAGCGTGCAAAGCGGGGGGGCGGGAGAGACCCAGTACTTC. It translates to CASSVQSGGAGETQYF.